This T cell receptor beta chain was identified during a study of blood T cell repertoires in COVID-19. Clones were read by immunoSEQ multiplex PCR, and TCRdb kept only the in-frame ones, dropping some. In the table there are 100,000 or so clones, over 75% of which are singletons. The CDR3 loop spans 14 amino acids. CDR1 is SGHVS, CDR2 FQNEAQ, per germline. Deletions cut 1 base from V and 2 bases from J, with 8 bases between. This clone was counted between two and nine times. The source is a man aged 60-69 years with acute or convalescent COVID-19. The chain couples TRBV7-8 to TRBJ1-1; no definite D call. The material sequenced was peripheral blood. CDR3 region: CASSLGSRNTEAFF. Written as DNA, the CDR3 is TGTGCCAGCAGCTTAGGTTCGAGAAACACTGAAGCTTTCTTT.